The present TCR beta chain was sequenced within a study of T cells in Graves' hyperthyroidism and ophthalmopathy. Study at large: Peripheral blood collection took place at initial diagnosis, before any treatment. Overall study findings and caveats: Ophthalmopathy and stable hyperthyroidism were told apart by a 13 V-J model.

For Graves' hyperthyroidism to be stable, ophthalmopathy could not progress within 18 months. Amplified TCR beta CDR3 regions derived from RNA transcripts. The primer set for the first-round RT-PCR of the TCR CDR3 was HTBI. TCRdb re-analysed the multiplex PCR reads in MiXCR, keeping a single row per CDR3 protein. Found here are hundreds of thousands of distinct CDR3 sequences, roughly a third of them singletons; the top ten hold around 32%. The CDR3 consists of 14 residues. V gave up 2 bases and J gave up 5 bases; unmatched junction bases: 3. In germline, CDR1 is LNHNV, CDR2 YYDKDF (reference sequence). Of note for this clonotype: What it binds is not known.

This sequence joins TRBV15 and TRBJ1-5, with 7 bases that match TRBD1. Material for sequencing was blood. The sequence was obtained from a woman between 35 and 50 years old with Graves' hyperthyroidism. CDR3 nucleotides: TGTGCCACCAGCAGACAGGGGGACTATCAGCCCCAGCATTTT. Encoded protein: CATSRQGDYQPQHF. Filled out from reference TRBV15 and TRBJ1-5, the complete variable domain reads DAMVIQNPRYQVTQFGKPVTLSCSQTLNHNVMYWYQQKSSQAPKLLFHYYDKDFNNEADTPDNFQSRRPNTSFCFLDIRSPGLGDTAMYLCATSRQGDYQPQHFGDGTRLSIL.